One sample yielded the 8 T cell receptor beta chains listed below, sequenced in a study of T cells in women clearing cervical HPV infection. Sequenced by immunoSEQ multiplex PCR; TCRdb stores in-frame clones only, minus some. The sample includes about 26,000 clones. The sequenced sample consisted of blood buffy coat. Receptors originate from a woman between 18 and 70 years old with a cervical HPV16 infection that either progressed to CIN3+ or cleared (not recorded which).

The sequenced part of the CDR3 DNA is TGTGCCACCGCACAGGGGGCTCCGAATTCACCC. Translated: CATAQGAPNSP. The full CDR3 reads CATAQGAPNSPLHF. The chain is built from TRBV2 and TRBJ1-6, with 9 bases lining up with TRBD1. The CDR3 goes on 3 residues after the read ends, and that part is filled in from the germline J gene. The V gene end was trimmed by 10 bases and the J gene end by 7 bases; junction bases not matched to a gene: 8. CDR1 and CDR2 (germline): SNHLY, FYNNEI. This CDR3 is built from 14 residues.

On this clone itself: The CDR3 end lies 3 residues beyond the end of the read and is filled in from the germline J gene. This chain links TRBV29-1 with TRBJ2-5, with 7 bases identical to TRBD1. CDR1 is SQVTM, CDR2 ANQGSEA, per germline. J lost 4 bases, V lost 6 bases, and 14 bases had no gene match. CDR3 length: 15 amino acids. CDR3 protein: CSVGFAATGLETQYF. Incomplete CDR3 DNA: TGCAGCGTGGGTTTTGCTGCGACAGGGTTAGAGACC. The complete variable domain, with remaining parts taken from reference TRBV29-1 and TRBJ2-5, reads SAVISQKPSRDICQRGTSLTIQCQVDSQVTMMFWYRQQPGQSLTLIATANQGSEATYESGFVIDKFPISRPNLTFSTLTVSNMSPEDSSIYLCSVGFAATGLETQYFGPGTRLLVL.

Remarks on this clone: One end of the junction fails to match germline, which may point to a read error. The read terminates 3 residues before the CDR3 end, so the remaining end is supplied by the germline J gene. V gene TRBV7-9 combines with J gene TRBJ2-1; D gene unclear. Per the germline V gene, CDR1 is SEHNR and CDR2 is FQNEAQ (reference sequence). The CDR3 length is 14 residues. CDR3 bases read: TGTGCCAGCAGCTTAGGCCGGTCCTCCAATGAG. Translating it yields CASSLGRSSNE. The CDR3 in full is CASSLGRSSNEQFF.

A note on this clone: The DNA ends 3 residues before the CDR3 does, and the rest of the CDR3 is filled in from the germline J gene. The rearrangement joins TRBV7-9 to TRBJ2-7, with TRBD2 matching 9 bases. V lost 2 bases to trimming and J lost 4 bases; unmatched junction nucleotides: 6. CDR3 length: 15 amino acids. Per the germline V gene, CDR1 is SEHNR and CDR2 is FQNEAQ (reference sequence). The CDR3 loop is CASSLFAGGPYEQYF. CDR3 DNA, as far as it was read: TGTGCCAGCAGCTTATTCGCGGGAGGGCCGTACGAG.

A remark on this clone: Coverage ceases 3 residues before the CDR3 finishes, and the germline J gene fills in the end. The chain recombines TRBV18 with TRBJ2-5, with D possibly matching TRBD2 (6 bases). The V end lost 0 bases, the J end lost 5 bases, and 13 bases lay between the germline ends. Germline loops: CDR1 KGHSH, CDR2 LQKENI. There are 15 residues in the CDR3. CDR3: CASSPPEGLGETQYF. The DNA read from the CDR3 is TGTGCCAGCTCACCACCGGAGGGGTTGGGGGAGACC.

Remarks on this clone: Coverage ceases 3 residues before the CDR3 finishes, and the germline J gene fills in the end. The rearrangement uses TRBV6-1 and TRBJ2-7, with 7 nucleotides matching TRBD1. The CDR3 is 14 amino acids. V shed 4 bases, J shed 3 bases, and the junction held 6 bases outside the gene matches. In germline, CDR1 is MNHNS, CDR2 SASEGT. CDR3 DNA, as far as it was read: TGTGCCAGCAGTGCCCCGGGACAGATCTACGAG. Protein sequence: CASSAPGQIYE. The complete CDR3 reads CASSAPGQIYEQYF.

A word on this clone: The CDR3 end falls 3 residues outside the read, so it is completed with the germline J gene. This rearrangement joins TRBV18 to TRBJ1-1; TRBD1 is a possible D gene (6 bases). Trimming cost V 4 bases and J 3 bases, with 9 bases left between them. CDR1 and CDR2 (germline): KGHSH, LQKENI. CDR3 size: 13 residues. This CDR3 is CASSQGVDTEAFF. The sequenced CDR3 bases are TGTGCCAGCTCACAGGGGGTAGACACTGAA.

Comment on this clone: The CDR3 end is not reached by the read, which stops 3 residues before it; the germline J gene fills it in. The chain uses TRBV14 and TRBJ2-1, with 11 bases lining up with TRBD2. CDR1 is SGHDN, CDR2 FVKESK, per germline. J gave up 5 bases and V 2 bases, and 5 bases lay outside the gene matches. The CDR3 covers 16 residues. The sequenced part of the CDR3 DNA is TGTGCCAGCAGCCAACGCCGACTAGCGGGGCACAATGAG. Amino acids: CASSQRRLAGHNE. Given in full, the CDR3 is CASSQRRLAGHNEQFF.